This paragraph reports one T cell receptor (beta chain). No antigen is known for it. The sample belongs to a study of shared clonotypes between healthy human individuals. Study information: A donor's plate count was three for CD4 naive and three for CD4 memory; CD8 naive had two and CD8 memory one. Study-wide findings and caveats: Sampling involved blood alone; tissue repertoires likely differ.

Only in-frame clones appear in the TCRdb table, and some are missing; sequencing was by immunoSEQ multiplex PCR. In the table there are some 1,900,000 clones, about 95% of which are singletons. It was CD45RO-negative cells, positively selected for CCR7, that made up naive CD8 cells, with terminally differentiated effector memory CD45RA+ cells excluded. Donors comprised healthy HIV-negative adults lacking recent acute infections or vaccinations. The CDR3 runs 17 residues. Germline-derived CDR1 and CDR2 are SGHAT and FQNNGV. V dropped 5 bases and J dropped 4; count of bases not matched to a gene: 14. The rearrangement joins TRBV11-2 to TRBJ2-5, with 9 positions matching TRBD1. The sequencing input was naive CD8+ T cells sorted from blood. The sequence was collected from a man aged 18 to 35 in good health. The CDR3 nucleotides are TGTGCCAGCAGCCCCCTCCGAGGGACAGGGCCGGGAGAGACCCAGTACTTC. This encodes CASSPLRGTGPGETQYF.